This T cell receptor beta chain derives from a study of shared clonotypes between healthy human individuals. The CDR3 totals 12 residues. V dropped 8 bases and J dropped 5 bases, with 13 bases sitting between them. Germline lookup yields CDR1 MDHEN and CDR2 SYDVKM. Data came from immunoSEQ multiplex PCR; TCRdb stores just in-frame clones and leaves some out. This sample has about 110,000 clones, with 68% found just once. Source material: memory CD8+ T cells sorted from blood. Subset: CD45RO+ cells pooled with CCR7-negative TemRA cells. The TCR sequence derives from a woman aged 25 to 45 in good health. The rearrangement joins TRBV28 to TRBJ2-7; either TRBD1 or TRBD2 may fit D (5 bases each). The CDR3 DNA reads TGTGCCAGCCATACACGGGGCAACGAGCAGTACTTC. It is translated as CASHTRGNEQYF.